These T cell receptor beta chains were read from a single sample in a study of blood T cell repertoires in COVID-19. Some clones are missing from TCRdb's copy, which holds only in-frame ones; the method was immunoSEQ multiplex PCR. Of some 120,000 clones in the sample, roughly 85% were seen once. The sequencing sample was made of peripheral blood. These receptors were collected from a human donor in a cohort sampled during active COVID-19. CDR3s leave out the opening cysteine and the closing phenylalanine or tryptophan. Size is stated for part of the rows, as once, few or many counts, or as a class when the clone is expanded.

V	J	size	CDR3
TRBV25-1	TRBJ2-7	-	ASSEAGTANSYEQY
TRBV30	TRBJ1-6	-	AWSPGTGGFYNSPLH
TRBV12-3/TRBV12-4	TRBJ2-3	-	ASRTLSTDTQY
TRBV5-4	TRBJ2-3	once	ASSPWTSLTDTQY
TRBV19	TRBJ1-6	few	ASSPMTRGENSPLH
TRBV15	TRBJ2-5	once	ATSRDRTSGLRSETQY
TRBV7-9	TRBJ1-6	-	ASSHGTIAKNSPLH
TRBV6-5	TRBJ1-1	-	ASTFQKNTEAF
TRBV7-8	TRBJ2-5	-	ASSVAGSLAGAGSTQY
TRBV7-2	TRBJ2-7	-	ASSLTGGITYEQY
TRBV4-3	TRBJ2-7	once	ASSQELPVAYEQY
TRBV24-1	TRBJ2-6	once	ATGDPGQGAGANVLT
TRBV2	TRBJ2-1	-	AIIQGFSYNEQF
TRBV5-1	TRBJ2-1	-	ASSRASGRNEQF
TRBV6-2/TRBV6-3	TRBJ2-1	-	ASSGRANHNEQF
TRBV14	TRBJ2-7	-	ASSHSGAAEQY
TRBV5-6	TRBJ2-3	-	ASSPKDSNTQY
TRBV28	TRBJ2-5	-	ASSSRTGGKETQY
TRBV6-1	TRBJ2-7	once	ASSEVKGQYDSSSYEQY
TRBV18	TRBJ2-7	-	ASSPLTDSSYEQY
TRBV29-1	TRBJ2-1	-	SDLDRMSSYNEQF
TRBV19	TRBJ2-5	-	AILSQPGKETQY
TRBV28	TRBJ2-5	-	ASSLSGETQY
TRBV9	TRBJ2-1	-	ASSGAGTGFNEQF
TRBV19	TRBJ1-2	-	ASSTDRGNYGYT
TRBV6-5	TRBJ2-7	-	ASSLRTSSAYEQY
TRBV4-3	TRBJ2-6	-	ASSQERRSGANVLT
TRBV18	TRBJ1-5	-	ASSPVGGERQPQH
TRBV5-8	TRBJ2-6	-	ASSLMGGSVVGANVLT
TRBV10-3	TRBJ2-3	-	AINQQDLNTDTQY
TRBV7-2	TRBJ2-3	once	ASSLRGRSKDTQY
TRBV6-7	TRBJ1-2	-	ASKVPLCPGLVRCVPKGT
TRBV5-1	TRBJ1-2	-	ASSLIDRRLYGYT
TRBV7-3	TRBJ2-3	-	ASSPDSGADTQY
TRBV7-9	TRBJ2-7	-	ASSPGTSPAYEQY
TRBV7-3	TRBJ2-7	once	ASSLIGAGVPHEQY
TRBV10-3	TRBJ2-7	once	AIESGGPGEQY
TRBV28	TRBJ2-1	-	ASSSLTSDYNEQF
TRBV7-2	TRBJ2-3	many	ASSFTSRTDTQY
TRBV28	TRBJ1-2	-	ASSSYYGYT
TRBV19	TRBJ1-1	-	ASSLRGRGNTEAF
TRBV5-1	TRBJ2-3	-	ASSSGLAATDTQY
TRBV5-1	TRBJ1-4	-	ASSLVGREKLF
TRBV11-2	TRBJ1-6	-	ASSLDRTYNSPLH
TRBV28	TRBJ1-1	-	ASSSTGDVTEAF
TRBV6-2/TRBV6-3	TRBJ1-2	-	ASSYTRSTGSYT
TRBV6-2/TRBV6-3	TRBJ2-5	-	ASSYNSQETQY
TRBV7-2	TRBJ2-7	-	ASSLYTDSSYEQY